This T cell receptor beta chain came from a study of PD-1 blockade in classical Hodgkin lymphoma. The germline V gene has CDR1 SGHDN and CDR2 FVKESK. V lost 0 bases and J 2 bases, leaving 11 bases between the germline ends. CDR3 length: 16 amino acids. Only in-frame clones appear in the TCRdb table, and some are missing; sequencing was by immunoSEQ multiplex PCR. The sample has nearly 55,000 clones; over 70% are singletons. In every patient, relapse followed autologous stem cell transplantation, while exposure to brentuximab vedotin differed. The chain uses TRBV14 and TRBJ2-1, with no clear D. The sample in question was peripheral blood mononuclear cells (PBMCs), obtained at baseline. This TCR was sampled from a human donor with classical Hodgkin lymphoma. The CDR3 DNA follows: TGTGCCAGCAGCCAAGAGGAACTGCCTCCCTACAATGAGCAGTTCTTC. Residues: CASSQEELPPYNEQFF.